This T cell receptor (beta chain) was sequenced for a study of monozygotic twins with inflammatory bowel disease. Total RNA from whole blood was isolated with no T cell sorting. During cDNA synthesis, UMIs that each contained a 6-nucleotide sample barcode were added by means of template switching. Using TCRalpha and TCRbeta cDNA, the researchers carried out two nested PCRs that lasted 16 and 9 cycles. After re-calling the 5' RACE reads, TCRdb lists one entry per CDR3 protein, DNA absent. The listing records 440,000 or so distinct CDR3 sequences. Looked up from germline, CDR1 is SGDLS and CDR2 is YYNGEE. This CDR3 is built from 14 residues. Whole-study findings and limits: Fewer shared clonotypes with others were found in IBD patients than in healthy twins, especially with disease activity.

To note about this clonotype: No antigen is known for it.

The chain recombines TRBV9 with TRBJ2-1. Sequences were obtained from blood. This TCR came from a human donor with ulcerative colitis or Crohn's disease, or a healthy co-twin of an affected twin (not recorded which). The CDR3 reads CASSPRALRNEQFF.